This T cell receptor beta chain was identified during a study of shared clonotypes between healthy human individuals. At the level of the study: The people who gave samples were two women and three men aged 18 to 49. Each donor's CD4 naive and CD4 memory cells filled three plates apiece, CD8 naive two, and CD8 memory one. Findings of the study overall: Roughly 5% of naive CD4 clonotypes were common to a few donors.

As for this clone: What it binds is unknown.

Germline CDR1 reads KGHSH; CDR2 reads LQKENI. The CDR3 has 14 amino acids. V was cut by 7 bases and J by 2 bases, with 15 bases left in between. The naive CD8 fraction comprised CD45RO-negative cells positively selected for CCR7 and excluded terminally differentiated effector memory CD45RA+ cells. All of the donors resided in Nashville, Tennessee, and each was a Caucasian adult. Here immunoSEQ multiplex PCR was the method, and the copy in TCRdb shows in-frame clones only, minus some. The sample records about 1,900,000 clones, approximately 94% being singletons. This TCR was recovered from a man aged 18-30 years in good health. The chain couples TRBV18 to TRBJ2-7, with D tentatively TRBD1 (6 bases). Sequenced: naive CD8+ T cells sorted from blood. CDR3 residues: CASCDRDTPYEQYF. CDR3 nucleotide sequence: TGTGCCAGCTGCGACCGGGACACACCCTACGAGCAGTACTTC.